The 5 T cell receptor beta chains presented below share a single source sample, sequenced in a study of identical twins. Each CDR3 protein is one row after TCRdb ran MiXCR on the 5' RACE reads. The repertoire holds about 700,000 distinct CDR3 sequences, with about 9.4% as singletons. A further study also used this sample, focusing on yellow fever vaccine responses in identical twins.

Input material: PBMCs. These TCRs come from a woman aged 18-29 years in good health.

This clonotype occurred a few times. The CDR3 is CASSFEQLYEQYF. In nucleotides, the CDR3 is TGTGCCAGCAGCTTTGAACAGCTCTACGAGCAGTACTTC. The V call is TRBV7-9, the J call TRBJ2-7, with unresolved D. Per the germline V gene, CDR1 is SEHNR and CDR2 is FQNEAQ (reference sequence). Trimming took off 3 bases at V and 3 bases at J, with 9 bases between the two ends. The length of the CDR3 is 13 residues.

This clonotype was counted only a few times. The gene calls are TRBV24-1 and TRBJ2-7; 8 bases line up with TRBD2. Losses at the gene ends were 2 bases for V and 3 bases for J; bases not matched to a gene: 8. Per the germline V gene, CDR1 is KGHDR and CDR2 is SFDVKD. This CDR3 contains 16 residues. CDR3 loop: CATSDSRLAPIYEQYF. CDR3 nucleotide sequence: TGTGCCACCAGTGATTCCCGACTAGCGCCTATCTACGAGCAGTACTTC.

This chain connects TRBV7-9 to TRBJ2-5; D possibly uses TRBD1 or TRBD2 (5 bases each). V was pared by 3 bases and J by 7 bases, with 12 bases between. Germline assignment: CDR1 SEHNR and CDR2 FQNEAQ (reference sequence). The CDR3 consists of 13 residues. The CDR3: CASSFPGPGTQYF. CDR3 nucleotide sequence: TGTGCCAGCAGCTTTCCGGGACCCGGGACCCAGTACTTC.

This clonotype was seen more than once but under ten times. This chain links TRBV9 with TRBJ1-6, with a weak D call TRBD1 (5 bases). The germline CDR1 and CDR2 sequences are SGDLS and YYNGEE. The CDR3 runs 15 residues. V was trimmed by 0 bases and J by 9 bases, leaving 13 bases between them. The CDR3 nucleotides read TGTGCCAGCAGCGTAGAGTCCAGGGACGGTTCACCCCTCCACTTT. Protein product: CASSVESRDGSPLHF.

This clonotype occurred a few times. The rearrangement joins TRBV6-4 to TRBJ2-7; the match to TRBD2 covers 13 bases. Trimming took 6 bases from V and 0 from J; bases not matched to a gene: 8. From germline, CDR1 is MRHNA and CDR2 SNTAGT. There are 17 residues in the CDR3. The CDR3: CASRGTSGAPSSYEQYF. The CDR3 DNA reads TGTGCCAGCAGAGGGACTAGCGGGGCTCCCAGCTCCTACGAGCAGTACTTC.